The 11 T cell receptor beta chains listed next were all sequenced from one sample in a study of post-analysis software for immune sequencing data. Study-level results: Elevated frequency relative to controls characterized four or five TRBV segments in patients, TRBV5-6, TRBV5-1 and TRBV20-1 among them.

These receptors have no known antigen. Unique molecular identifiers tagged the TCR beta cDNA libraries. Via MiXCR, TCRdb re-called the PCR reads, giving one row per CDR3 protein. Altogether 650,000 to 900,000 distinct CDR3 sequences are present, 46% being singletons, with the ten largest covering over 4.5%. What was sequenced was blood. The receptors shown here come from a girl aged 5 to 17 with multiple sclerosis.

This chain uses TRBV7-9 with TRBJ2-7; D not resolved. This CDR3 has 15 residues. Trimming removed 4 bases from V and 0 bases from J, with 13 bases in between. CDR1 and CDR2 (germline): SEHNR, FQNEAQ (reference sequence). This CDR3 is CASSSSNRPSYEQYF. The CDR3 nucleotides are TGTGCCAGCAGCTCGAGTAATCGTCCCTCCTACGAGCAGTACTTC.

This clonotype has a handful of counts. The chain couples TRBV7-9 to TRBJ1-3; D unresolved. CDR1 and CDR2 from the germline V gene are SEHNR and FQNEAQ (reference sequence). The CDR3 has 14 residues. V was clipped by 1 base and J by 1 base, with 5 bases between them. The CDR3 region is CASSLEQSGNTIYF. Written as DNA, the CDR3 is TGTGCCAGCAGCTTAGAACAATCTGGAAACACCATATATTTT.

The CDR3 reads CASSERASEIRSYEQYF. The CDR3 DNA follows: TGTGCCAGCAGTGAACGGGCTAGCGAAATTCGCTCCTACGAGCAGTACTTC. The gene calls are TRBV6-1 and TRBJ2-7; perhaps TRBD2 as D (6 bases). Germline CDR1 MNHNS, CDR2 SASEGT. The CDR3 sequence is 17 residues long. The V end lost 2 bases, the J end lost 0 bases, and 17 bases lay between the germline ends.

V is TRBV28 and J is TRBJ2-3; 10 nucleotides agree with TRBD2. The trim removed 1 base at V and 0 bases at J, leaving 13 bases unmatched. Germline lookup yields CDR1 MDHEN and CDR2 SYDVKM. The CDR3 spans 20 residues. The CDR3 reads CASSLFGLAGEKKSTDTQYF. CDR3 nucleotide sequence: TGTGCCAGCAGTTTATTCGGTCTAGCGGGAGAAAAGAAGAGCACAGATACGCAGTATTTT.

This chain uses TRBV24-1 with TRBJ2-4; no clear D. The CDR3 extends over 16 amino acids. Germline V gene lookup returns CDR1 KGHDR and CDR2 SFDVKD. Trimming pared 4 bases from V and 1 base from J, leaving 13 bases between. CDR3 amino acids: CATSDHQVGAKNIQYF. CDR3 bases: TGTGCCACCAGTGACCACCAGGTGGGGGCCAAAAACATTCAGTACTTC.

The table lists this clonotype with a few counts. The V gene is TRBV5-1, the J gene TRBJ2-1; 8 nucleotides line up with TRBD2. V dropped 4 bases and J dropped 1; count of bases not matched to a gene: 4. The CDR3 spans 15 residues. Germline V gene lookup returns CDR1 SGHRS and CDR2 YFSETQ. Here the CDR3 reads CASSDERESYNEQFF. The CDR3 DNA reads TGCGCCAGCAGCGATGAGCGGGAGTCCTACAATGAGCAGTTCTTC. The full variable domain, rest sourced from reference TRBV5-1 and TRBJ2-1, is KAGVTQTPRYLIKTRGQQVTLSCSPISGHRSVSWYQQTPGQGLQFLFEYFSETQRNKGNFPGRFSGRQFSNSRSEMNVSTLELGDSALYLCASSDERESYNEQFFGPGTRLTVL.

This clonotype was seen a handful of times. The chain combines TRBV20-1 with TRBJ1-4; D may be TRBD1 (5 bases). With 1 base removed from V and 0 bases from J, the gap between germline ends came to 12 bases. This CDR3 is built from 16 residues. Looked up from germline, CDR1 is DFQATT and CDR2 is SNEGSKA (reference sequence). CDR3 in DNA: TGCAGTGCTAGAGTAGGGCAGGGAGCAACTAATGAAAAACTGTTTTTT. Translating gives CSARVGQGATNEKLFF.

The rearrangement uses TRBV7-8 and TRBJ2-7; maybe TRBD2 (5 bases). The length of the CDR3 is 13 residues. The germline CDR1 and CDR2 sequences are SGHVS and FQNEAQ. V lost 6 bases and J 4 bases, leaving 13 bases between the germline ends. The chain's CDR3 is CASRADSGYEQYF. The CDR3, as DNA: TGTGCCAGCAGGGCGGATTCGGGGTACGAGCAGTACTTC.

J is TRBJ2-7 and V is TRBV6-6; 11 bases line up with TRBD1. V was clipped by 8 bases and J by 0 bases; unmatched bases: 12. The germline V gene encodes CDR1 MNHNY and CDR2 SVGAGI (reference sequence). This CDR3 region has 17 residues. In DNA, the CDR3 is TGTGCCAGCGGAGAAATGGCCGGGACAGGGGGCTCCTACGAGCAGTACTTC. It yields the protein CASGEMAGTGGSYEQYF.

For this clonotype: The junction differs from germline at one of its ends, possibly a read error. The rearrangement links TRBV12-3 or TRBV12-4 to TRBJ2-5; D unresolved. This CDR3 has 13 amino acids. CDR3 nucleotide sequence: TGTGCCAGCAGTCTTTCTGGAATAGAGACCCCGTACTTC. Translating gives CASSLSGIETPYF.

The chain is built from TRBV28 and TRBJ1-5; weak D call: TRBD1 (5 bases). CDR3 length equals 11 residues. CDR1 is MDHEN and CDR2 is SYDVKM in the germline V gene. The V end was cut by 7 bases, the J end by 11 bases, with 12 bases between. The CDR3 reads CASTRTTTQHF. DNA of the CDR3: TGTGCCAGCACTCGGACAACGACCCAGCATTTT.